A selection of T cell receptor beta chains follows, all from one sample in a study of blood T cells in healthy people across ages. Via MiXCR, TCRdb re-called the 5' RACE reads, giving one row per CDR3 protein. The sample lists about 940,000 distinct CDR3 sequences, roughly 52% occurring once. The sample taken for sequencing was blood. The origin of the receptors is a man aged 30-40 years in good health. The CDR3 runs from the conserved cysteine through the conserved F or W. The D gene is left open where the match is weak. Some rows mark clone size as missing; the rest say once, few, many or name a class of expanded clone.

>TRBD2|16|TRBV7-2|NA|TRBJ2-3
TGTGCCAGCAGCTCTACCTCTAGCGGTAGCACAGATACGCAGTATTTT
CASSSTSSGSTDTQYF
>NA|14|TRBV29-1|few|TRBJ1-2
TGCAGCGTTGAAAGCCCGGCCCCCCTCTATGGCTACACCTTC
CSVESPAPLYGYTF
>TRBD1|14|TRBV6-2/TRBV6-3|NA|TRBJ2-1
TGTGCCAGCAGACAAGACAGGGTCGCGAATGAGCAGTTCTTC
CASRQDRVANEQFF
>NA|14|TRBV12-3/TRBV12-4|NA|TRBJ1-1
TGTGCCAGCAGTTCCGCCCATGTAGGGGCTGAAGCTTTCTTT
CASSSAHVGAEAFF
>TRBD2|17|TRBV29-1|NA|TRBJ2-1
TGCAGCGTTGATGGCCGAGAGAAGCGGGAGGACTACAATGAGCAGTTCTTC
CSVDGREKREDYNEQFF
>NA|18|TRBV27|once|TRBJ2-6
TGTGCCAGCACCCTAAACTTTGGACTATTATCTGGGGCCAACGTCCTGACTTTC
CASTLNFGLLSGANVLTF
>NA|12|TRBV7-2|NA|TRBJ1-5
TGTGCCAGCAGCTTCTTCAATCAGCCCCAGCATTTT
CASSFFNQPQHF
>TRBD1|14|TRBV27|NA|TRBJ1-5
TGTGCCAGCAGTCGCGGACAGGTCGATCAGCCCCAGCATTTT
CASSRGQVDQPQHF
>NA|14|TRBV30|few|TRBJ1-5
TGTGCCTGGAGCGATTCTGTCCAGGAGCAGCCCCAGCATTTT
CAWSDSVQEQPQHF
>NA|15|TRBV3-1|NA|TRBJ1-4
TGTGCCAGCAGCCGGAGCTGGGCAACTAATGAAAAACTGTTTTTT
CASSRSWATNEKLFF
>TRBD1|13|TRBV18|NA|TRBJ2-7
TGTGCCAGCTCACCACAGGACAGGTACGAGCAGTACTTC
CASSPQDRYEQYF
>NA|18|TRBV27|NA|TRBJ1-1
TGTGCCAGCAGTTTAAGAGGGCCGGGGCGAGCCCTGAACACTGAAGCTTTCTTT
CASSLRGPGRALNTEAFF